Sequencing of this TCR beta chain was carried out in a study of blood T cell repertoires in COVID-19. The table came from immunoSEQ multiplex PCR; TCRdb's copy has only in-frame clones and leaves some out. The table lists about 20,000 clones, about 88% of them singletons. Trimming cost V 3 bases and J 1 base; bases outside gene matches: 6. This CDR3 contains 17 residues. The germline V gene encodes CDR1 SGHNT and CDR2 YYREEE (reference sequence). The clonotype was recovered from a human donor with active COVID-19. The donor label of this sample is uncertain. Sequencing was done on a sample of peripheral blood. This chain links TRBV5-4 with TRBJ2-6; 8 nucleotides match TRBD2. In DNA, the CDR3 is TGTGCCAGCAGCTCCGGGACTAGTAGGTCTGGGGCCAACGTCCTGACTTTC. Protein sequence: CASSSGTSRSGANVLTF.